This TCR beta chain came from a study of blood T cell repertoires in COVID-19. Libraries were prepared by immunoSEQ multiplex PCR; TCRdb keeps only in-frame clonotypes and omits some of them. The sample holds approximately 210,000 clones, around 88% seen once. The CDR3 is 13 residues long. V lost 4 bases and J lost 2, with 8 bases in between. CDR1 is MNHEY and CDR2 is SMNVEV in the germline V gene (reference sequence). The receptor was isolated from a woman in her 50s with acute or convalescent COVID-19. The chain combines TRBV27 with TRBJ1-2; maybe TRBD1 (6 bases). What was sequenced was peripheral blood. CDR3: CASSSTGNYGYTF. DNA for the CDR3: TGTGCCAGCAGTTCGACAGGAAACTATGGCTACACCTTC.